This T cell receptor beta chain was identified during a study of blood T cell repertoires in COVID-19. Seattle cases were enrolled at active infection and followed longitudinally. As originally analysed: Amplification with reference gene primers provided the estimates of nucleated cell counts. Data came from immunoSEQ multiplex PCR; TCRdb stores just in-frame clones and leaves some out. V and J calls and clone size are those listed in that table; D and trimming were worked out from the DNA. The sample contains 150,000 or so clones, about 85% of which appear only once. The sequenced sample consisted of peripheral blood. This TCR derives from a woman in her forties or fifties with COVID-19, enrolled during active disease.

In nucleotides, the CDR3 is TGTGCCAGCTCACCACTACCGGGACTAGTATCTAACAATGAGCAGTTCTTC. Protein sequence: CASSPLPGLVSNNEQFF. The chain is built from TRBV18 and TRBJ2-1; 8 bases map to TRBD2. Germline V gene lookup returns CDR1 KGHSH and CDR2 LQKENI. With 1 base clipped from V and 5 bases from J, the junction kept 10 bases outside the gene matches. This CDR3 is 17 amino acids long.